Sequencing of this T cell receptor beta chain was carried out in a study of blood T cell repertoires in COVID-19. On the study more broadly: Donors in the United States, Italy and Spain gave samples during acute or convalescent COVID-19. PBMCs, B-cell-depleted T cells, or T cells provided the cDNA or gDNA that made up the material.

With 4 bases clipped from V and 2 bases from J, the junction kept 6 bases outside the gene matches. The CDR3 runs 15 residues. Germline-derived CDR1 and CDR2 are MGHRA and YSYEKL. Methods used by the authors: By means of reference gene primer amplification, nucleated cell counts were estimated. Assay used: immunoSEQ multiplex PCR; TCRdb lists only in-frame clones, some missing. V, J and clone size are those of that table, while D and trimming were read from the DNA. The sample consists of more than 70,000 clones, around 90% of them appearing once. This clone turned up a few times. The source of this sequence is a woman aged 45-65 years in a cohort sampled during active COVID-19. The V and J genes are TRBV4-1 and TRBJ1-2, with 8 bases matching TRBD1. Material: peripheral blood. CDR3 amino acids: CASSPRTGMNYGYTF. CDR3 bases: TGCGCCAGCAGCCCGAGGACAGGGATGAACTATGGCTACACCTTC.